This T cell receptor beta chain stems from a study of cytomegalovirus exposure and HLA in healthy donors. Trimming stripped 6 bases from V and 0 bases from J, with 9 bases between. The germline V gene has CDR1 SQVTM and CDR2 ANQGSEA. There are 13 residues in the CDR3. Only in-frame clones appear in the TCRdb table, and some are missing; sequencing was by immunoSEQ multiplex PCR. The sample carries tens of thousands of clones, about 90% recorded once. The chain uses TRBV29-1 and TRBJ1-3, with D tentatively TRBD1 (5 bases). This clonotype originated in a man younger than 35 in good health and CMV-seronegative. Specimen: PBMCs. In DNA, the CDR3 is TGCAGCGTGGACATCGCCTCTGGAAACACCATATATTTT. It specifies CSVDIASGNTIYF. Variable domain in full (rest from reference TRBV29-1 and TRBJ1-3): SAVISQKPSRDICQRGTSLTIQCQVDSQVTMMFWYRQQPGQSLTLIATANQGSEATYESGFVIDKFPISRPNLTFSTLTVSNMSPEDSSIYLCSVDIASGNTIYFGEGSWLTVV.